These 16 T cell receptor beta chains came from one sample sequenced in a study of lymphopenia after photon versus proton radiotherapy. Clones were read by immunoSEQ multiplex PCR, and TCRdb kept only the in-frame ones, dropping some. The sample carries 68,000 or so clones, approximately 91% recorded once. The specimen comprised peripheral blood, sampled from a patient treated with photon-based radiotherapy. The receptors stem from a woman in her 70s with pancreatic cancer.

This chain connects TRBV4-2 to TRBJ2-3, with TRBD1 matching over 9 bases. CDR3 length: 18 residues. Germline V gene lookup returns CDR1 LGHNA and CDR2 YNFKEQ. Trimming removed 1 base from V and 3 bases from J; junction bases left unmatched: 11. This CDR3 is CASSQGRSWDRVTDTQYF. DNA of the CDR3: TGTGCCAGCAGCCAAGGTCGGTCGTGGGACAGGGTTACAGATACGCAGTATTTT.

The V call is TRBV19, the J call TRBJ2-3; 7 nucleotides align to TRBD1. This CDR3 comprises 14 residues. V lost 1 base to trimming and J lost 6 bases; unmatched junction nucleotides: 4. The germline V gene encodes CDR1 LNHDA and CDR2 SQIVND (reference sequence). The CDR3 sequence: CASSIVLQGDTQYF. In nucleotides, the CDR3 is TGTGCCAGTAGTATAGTGTTACAGGGGGATACGCAGTATTTT.

This chain uses TRBV2 with TRBJ2-7; D remains ambiguous. CDR1 and CDR2 (germline): SNHLY, FYNNEI. The V gene lost 10 bases and the J gene lost 3 bases, with 16 bases spanning the gap. The CDR3 is 13 residues long. CDR3 nucleotides: TGTGCCACCCGGAGAGATTACGGCTACGAGCAGTACTTC. Its protein product is CATRRDYGYEQYF.

This rearrangement joins TRBV19 to TRBJ2-5; 8 positions agree with TRBD2. Germline V gene lookup returns CDR1 LNHDA and CDR2 SQIVND (reference sequence). This CDR3 region has 14 residues. J gave up 3 bases and V 6 bases, and 6 bases lay outside the gene matches. CDR3 DNA sequence: TGTGCCAGTAGACGACTAGCGACAGAAGAGACCCAGTACTTC. The encoded protein is CASRRLATEETQYF.

The rearrangement links TRBV5-8 to TRBJ1-1; 10 bases are shared with TRBD1. CDR3 length equals 16 residues. Germline CDR1 and CDR2: SGHTS and YDEGEE. J was trimmed by 4 bases and V by 2 bases; bases with no gene match: 8. CDR3 bases: TGTGCCAGCAGCTTCTGGACAGGGGGGTTAGGCACTGAAGCTTTCTTT. Encoded protein: CASSFWTGGLGTEAFF.

V and J are TRBV5-6 and TRBJ2-7; 7 bases agree with TRBD2. The V segment lost 0 bases and the J segment 4 bases; nucleotides outside the gene matches: 4. This CDR3 comprises 14 residues. Germline CDR1 reads SGHDT; CDR2 reads YYEEEE. The CDR3 coding sequence is TGTGCCAGCAGCTTGGGCGGGAGAGTATACGAGCAGTACTTC. It codes for CASSLGGRVYEQYF.

This chain joins TRBV28 and TRBJ2-7; D is possibly TRBD2 (6 bases). V shed 5 bases and J shed 1 base, with 18 bases lying between them. The CDR3 is 16 amino acids. Germline values: CDR1 MDHEN, CDR2 SYDVKM. Written as DNA, the CDR3 is TGTGCCAGCAGTCTCCTTTACGGGACTCAGTCCTACGAGCAGTACTTC. It yields the protein CASSLLYGTQSYEQYF.

CDR3 loop: CASSPLVPPGDEQFF. DNA for the CDR3: TGTGCCAGCAGTCCACTAGTTCCCCCCGGGGATGAGCAGTTCTTC. The chain recombines TRBV6-4 with TRBJ2-1, with D maybe TRBD2 (5 bases). Germline V gives CDR1 MRHNA, CDR2 SNTAGT. V lost 5 bases, J lost 8 bases, and 19 bases lay in between. The CDR3 spans 15 residues.

This chain links TRBV2 with TRBJ1-1; D unclear. Germline assignment: CDR1 SNHLY and CDR2 FYNNEI. The length of the CDR3 is 15 residues. The germline V and J ends were trimmed by 3 bases and 11 bases, with 22 bases remaining between them. The CDR3 nucleotides are TGTGCCAGCAGTGATGAATGGGCGAATGTTCTCCGGGCTTTCTTT. It encodes CASSDEWANVLRAFF.

This CDR3 is CASSLVAKPGETQYF. The CDR3 nucleotides read TGTGCCAGCAGCTTAGTAGCCAAACCGGGAGAGACCCAGTACTTC. The chain recombines TRBV7-9 with TRBJ2-5; D uncertain. Trimming removed 1 base from V and 4 bases from J, with 13 bases in between. This CDR3 is 15 amino acids long. The V gene's germline CDR1 is SEHNR and CDR2 FQNEAQ (reference sequence).

The chain is built from TRBV25-1 and TRBJ1-1; perhaps TRBD1 as D (6 bases). The CDR3 length is 13 residues. The germline V gene encodes CDR1 MGHDK and CDR2 SYGVNS. The V gene lost 3 bases and the J gene lost 5 bases, with 10 bases spanning the gap. The CDR3 DNA follows: TGTGCCAGCAGTGACTACAGGGCGACTGAAGCTTTCTTT. It specifies CASSDYRATEAFF.

J is TRBJ2-7 and V is TRBV13; TRBD2 matches 12 bases. This CDR3 comprises 14 residues. V dropped 6 bases and J dropped 2; count of bases not matched to a gene: 2. CDR1 and CDR2 (germline): PRHDT, FYEKMQ (reference sequence). DNA of the CDR3: TGTGCCAGCAGTGCTAGCGGGAGGGCCTACGAGCAGTACTTC. It is translated as CASSASGRAYEQYF. Full variable domain (outside the CDR3, taken from reference TRBV13 and TRBJ2-7): AAGVIQSPRHLIKEKRETATLKCYPIPRHDTVYWYQQGPGQDPQFLISFYEKMQSDKGSIPDRFSAQQFSDYHSELNMSSLELGDSALYFCASSASGRAYEQYFGPGTRLTVT.

V gene TRBV5-1 combines with J gene TRBJ2-1; 7 bases fit TRBD1. The CDR3 spans 16 residues. Germline V gives CDR1 SGHRS, CDR2 YFSETQ. J was trimmed by 0 bases and V by 0 bases; bases with no gene match: 3. CDR3 residues: CASSLDGQASYNEQFF. CDR3 sequence (DNA): TGCGCCAGCAGCTTGGACGGACAGGCCTCCTACAATGAGCAGTTCTTC.

This chain joins TRBV11-2 and TRBJ2-3, with 10 nucleotides matching TRBD2. The CDR3 is made up of 16 amino acids. V dropped 4 bases and J dropped 0; count of bases not matched to a gene: 4. Germline V gives CDR1 SGHAT, CDR2 FQNNGV. The DNA of the CDR3 is TGTGCCAGCAGCTCCCCGACTAGCGGGAGCACAGATACGCAGTATTTT. Its translation: CASSSPTSGSTDTQYF.

The rearrangement uses TRBV10-3 and TRBJ1-1; D uncertain. Germline V CDR1 and CDR2: ENHRY, SYGVKD. The CDR3 is 16 amino acids. Trimming removed 0 bases from V and 1 base from J, with 12 bases in between. The CDR3 loop reads CAISESRTAQNTEAFF. CDR3 in DNA: TGTGCCATCAGTGAGTCGCGGACCGCCCAGAACACTGAAGCTTTCTTT.

The chain recombines TRBV11-3 with TRBJ1-1; 8 nucleotides line up with TRBD1. This CDR3 has 13 amino acids. Germline CDR1 is SGHNT and CDR2 is YENEEA. V lost 6 bases and J lost 4; bases outside the gene matches: 4. The DNA for the CDR3 is TGTGCCAGCAGTTATACAGGGGGCACTGAAGCTTTCTTT. Residues: CASSYTGGTEAFF.